This entry lists 14 T cell receptor beta chains sequenced from one sample in a study of cytomegalovirus exposure and HLA in healthy donors. Here immunoSEQ multiplex PCR was the method, and the copy in TCRdb shows in-frame clones only, minus some. This table has tens of thousands of clones, 80% to 85% appearing once. Source material: PBMCs. The receptors originated from a woman aged 18-29 years in good health and CMV-seropositive.

This clone was seen more than once but under ten times. The V call is TRBV9, the J call TRBJ2-5, with a possible D match to TRBD1 (8 bases). The CDR3 has 16 amino acids. Germline values: CDR1 SGDLS, CDR2 YYNGEE. The ends were cut back, 4 bases at V and 2 bases at J, with 18 bases in the middle. CDR3 amino acids: CASSYLQGGGQETQYF. The CDR3 DNA reads TGTGCCAGCAGCTATTTACAGGGGGGGGGTCAAGAGACCCAGTACTTC.

Details on this clone: Different DNA sequences within this sample yield the same CDR3. The chain uses TRBV5-1 and TRBJ2-1; 11 bases fit TRBD1. This CDR3 comprises 15 residues. CDR1 SGHRS and CDR2 YFSETQ come from the germline V gene. The J segment lost 3 bases and the V segment lost 2 bases, leaving 1 base of the junction unmatched. As DNA, the CDR3 is TGCGCCAGCAGCTTTGGGACAGGGGGCTACAATGAGCAGTTCTTC. This sequence encodes CASSFGTGGYNEQFF.

The gene calls are TRBV11-2 and TRBJ2-7; 10 bases fit TRBD1. Looked up from germline, CDR1 is SGHAT and CDR2 is FQNNGV. The CDR3 spans 16 residues. J was trimmed by 4 bases and V by 3 bases; bases with no gene match: 9. CDR3 region: CASSFRTGGPYYEQYF. The CDR3 coding sequence is TGTGCCAGCAGCTTTAGGACAGGGGGGCCCTATTACGAGCAGTACTTC. Full variable domain (rest looked up from reference TRBV11-2 and TRBJ2-7): EAGVAQSPRYKIIEKRQSVAFWCNPISGHATLYWYQQILGQGPKLLIQFQNNGVVDDSQLPKDRFSAERLKGVDSTLKIQPAKLEDSAVYLCASSFRTGGPYYEQYFGPGTRLTVT.

The V gene is TRBV5-6, the J gene TRBJ2-7, with D tentatively TRBD1 (5 bases). The V end was cut by 2 bases, the J end by 2 bases, with 14 bases between. CDR3 length: 15 residues. Germline assignment: CDR1 SGHDT and CDR2 YYEEEE. The CDR3, as DNA: TGTGCCAGCAGCTTAGGGCAGGGAATCCCCTACGAGCAGTACTTC. Amino acids: CASSLGQGIPYEQYF.

V is TRBV2 and J is TRBJ1-5; unclear D gene. The germline V and J ends were trimmed by 4 bases and 2 bases, with 6 bases remaining between them. The CDR3 has 13 amino acids. Germline CDR1 is SNHLY and CDR2 is FYNNEI. CDR3 in DNA: TGTGCCAGCAGTGTCGAGGGCAATCAGCCCCAGCATTTT. Translated: CASSVEGNQPQHF.

V and J are TRBV30 and TRBJ2-5; a weak D match, TRBD1 (6 bases). Germline V gene data show CDR1 as GTSNPN and CDR2 as SVGIG (reference sequence). V lost 0 bases and J 5 bases, leaving 16 bases between the germline ends. CDR3 size: 15 residues. CDR3 sequence: CAWSVSLGAGETQYF. DNA for the CDR3: TGTGCCTGGAGTGTAAGCTTGGGGGCTGGGGAGACCCAGTACTTC. The variable domain in full, completed from reference TRBV30 and TRBJ2-5, reads SQTIHQWPATLVQPVGSPLSLECTVEGTSNPNLYWYRQAAGRGLQLLFYSVGIGQISSEVPQNLSASRPQDRQFILSSKKLLLSDSGFYLCAWSVSLGAGETQYFGPGTRLLVL.

The V gene is TRBV19, the J gene TRBJ2-7; D is unresolved. This CDR3 region has 13 residues. V was shortened by 5 bases and J by 3 bases, with 11 bases between the two germline ends. Per the germline V gene, CDR1 is LNHDA and CDR2 is SQIVND (reference sequence). CDR3 region: CASSLSRNYEQYF. In nucleotides, the CDR3 is TGTGCCAGTAGTCTCTCCAGGAACTACGAGCAGTACTTC.

The genes are TRBV7-2 and TRBJ2-2; the match to TRBD2 covers 8 bases. With 1 base clipped from V and 0 bases from J, the junction kept 10 bases outside the gene matches. The CDR3 covers 19 residues. Germline CDR1 reads SGHTA; CDR2 reads FQGNSA. In nucleotides, the CDR3 is TGTGCCAGCAGCTTAGTCGCCGCCGGGGGGGCCACGAACACCGGGGAGCTGTTTTTT. Protein: CASSLVAAGGATNTGELFF.

The chain carries TRBV5-1 and TRBJ2-6, with D unclear. The CDR3 spans 15 residues. The V end lost 2 bases, the J end lost 2 bases, and 8 bases lay between the germline ends. Germline CDR1 SGHRS, CDR2 YFSETQ. DNA for the CDR3: TGCGCCAGCAGCTTCGGGTTCGCTGGGGCCAACGTCCTGACTTTC. Protein product: CASSFGFAGANVLTF.

The chain joins TRBV10-3 to TRBJ1-1; 7 bases match TRBD1. Germline CDR1 and CDR2: ENHRY and SYGVKD. This CDR3 region has 14 residues. Unmatched junction bases numbered 0, after V lost 1 base and J lost 1 base. This CDR3 reads CAISEYRGNTEAFF. The CDR3 nucleotides read TGTGCCATCAGTGAGTACAGGGGGAACACTGAAGCTTTCTTT.

There are a few counts of this clone. J is TRBJ2-5 and V is TRBV11-2; maybe TRBD2 (6 bases). This CDR3 has 18 amino acids. V lost 0 bases to trimming and J lost 4 bases, with 21 bases between them. Germline V gene sequence: CDR1 SGHAT, CDR2 FQNNGV. CDR3 bases: TGTGCCAGCAGCTTAGAATCCTATGGCACCCTGGGGGGAGAGACCCAGTACTTC. Encoded protein: CASSLESYGTLGGETQYF. The variable domain in full, with the rest retrieved from reference TRBV11-2 and TRBJ2-5, is EAGVAQSPRYKIIEKRQSVAFWCNPISGHATLYWYQQILGQGPKLLIQFQNNGVVDDSQLPKDRFSAERLKGVDSTLKIQPAKLEDSAVYLCASSLESYGTLGGETQYFGPGTRLLVL.

This sequence joins TRBV7-2 and TRBJ2-1; 8 bases line up with TRBD2. CDR1 is SGHTA, CDR2 FQGNSA, per germline. The trim removed 4 bases at V and 9 bases at J, leaving 8 bases unmatched. The CDR3 is made up of 14 amino acids. CDR3 bases: TGTGCCAGCAGCTCCCCCAGCGGGGGAAGTGAGCAGTTCTTC. Translation: CASSSPSGGSEQFF. Supplemented by reference TRBV7-2 and TRBJ2-1, the full variable domain reads GAGVSQSPSNKVTEKGKDVELRCDPISGHTALYWYRQSLGQGLEFLIYFQGNSAPDKSGLPSDRFSAERTGGSVSTLTIQRTQQEDSAVYLCASSSPSGGSEQFFGPGTRLTVL.

The V gene is TRBV7-9, the J gene TRBJ1-1, with TRBD1 matching 8 bases. Germline V gene data show CDR1 as SEHNR and CDR2 as FQNEAQ (reference sequence). The CDR3 loop spans 15 amino acids. V gave up 1 base and J gave up 9 bases; unmatched junction bases: 10. This CDR3 reads CASSLGGGGRGQAFF. CDR3 nucleotide sequence: TGTGCCAGCAGCTTAGGGGGCGGTGGCAGGGGGCAAGCTTTCTTT. The full variable domain, rest sourced from reference TRBV7-9 and TRBJ1-1, is DTGVSQNPRHKITKRGQNVTFRCDPISEHNRLYWYRQTLGQGPEFLTYFQNEAQLEKSRLLSDRFSAERPKGSFSTLEIQRTEQGDSAMYLCASSLGGGGRGQAFFGQGTRLTVV.

The DNA of the CDR3 is TGTGCCAGCAGCTTGATGGACACCCTAAACACCGGGGAGCTGTTTTTT. This translates into CASSLMDTLNTGELFF. This sequence joins TRBV7-8 and TRBJ2-2, with D tentatively TRBD1 (5 bases). The CDR3 runs to 16 residues. CDR1 and CDR2 (germline): SGHVS, FQNEAQ. Between the trimmed V and J ends, which lost 3 bases and 2 bases, there was a span of 13 bases.